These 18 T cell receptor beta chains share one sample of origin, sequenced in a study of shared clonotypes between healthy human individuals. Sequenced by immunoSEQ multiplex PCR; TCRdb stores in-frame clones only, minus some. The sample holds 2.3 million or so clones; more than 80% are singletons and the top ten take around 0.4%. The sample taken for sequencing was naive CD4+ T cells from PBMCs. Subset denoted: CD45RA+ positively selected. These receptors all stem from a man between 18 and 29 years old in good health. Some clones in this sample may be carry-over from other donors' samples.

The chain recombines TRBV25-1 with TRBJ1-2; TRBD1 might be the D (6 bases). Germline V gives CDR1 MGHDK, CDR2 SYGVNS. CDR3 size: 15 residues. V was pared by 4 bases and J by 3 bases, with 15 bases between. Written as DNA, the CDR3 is TGTGCCAGCAGTGGCCCCCTCAGGACAGACTATGGCTACACCTTC. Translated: CASSGPLRTDYGYTF.

In nucleotides, the CDR3 is TGTGCCAGCAGCCAAGCCCGACTCTTACCCTACAATGAGCAGTTCTTC. Encoded protein: CASSQARLLPYNEQFF. V usage is TRBV4-2 and J usage is TRBJ2-1; D unclear. The germline V gene has CDR1 LGHNA and CDR2 YNFKEQ. Trimming removed 1 base from V and 2 bases from J, with 12 bases in between. CDR3 size: 16 residues.

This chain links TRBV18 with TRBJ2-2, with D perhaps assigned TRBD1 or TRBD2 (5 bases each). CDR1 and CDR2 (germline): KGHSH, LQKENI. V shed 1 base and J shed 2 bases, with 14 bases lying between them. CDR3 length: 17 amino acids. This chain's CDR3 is CASSPLGASTNTGELFF. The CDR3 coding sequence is TGTGCCAGCTCACCACTCGGGGCTAGCACAAACACCGGGGAGCTGTTTTTT.

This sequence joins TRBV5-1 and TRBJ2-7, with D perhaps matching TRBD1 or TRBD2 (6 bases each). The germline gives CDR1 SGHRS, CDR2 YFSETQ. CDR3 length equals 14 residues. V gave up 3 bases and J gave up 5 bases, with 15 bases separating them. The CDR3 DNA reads TGCGCCAGCAGCTCCCAAGGGGGGATCGACGAGCAGTACTTC. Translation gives CASSSQGGIDEQYF.

The CDR3 DNA reads as TGTGCCAGTAGTAGTGGAAGTCTGGGCACTGAAGCTTTCTTT. Translated: CASSSGSLGTEAFF. The chain links TRBV19 to TRBJ1-1; no firm D call. The V and J ends lost 4 bases and 4 bases respectively, with 13 bases between them. The germline V gene has CDR1 LNHDA and CDR2 SQIVND (reference sequence). CDR3 length: 14 amino acids.

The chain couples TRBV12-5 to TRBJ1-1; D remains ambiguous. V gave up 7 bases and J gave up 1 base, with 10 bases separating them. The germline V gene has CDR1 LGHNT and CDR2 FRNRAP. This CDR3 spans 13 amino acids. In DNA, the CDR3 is TGTGCTAGTGCCAGCAGAGAGAACACTGAAGCTTTCTTT. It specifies CASASRENTEAFF.

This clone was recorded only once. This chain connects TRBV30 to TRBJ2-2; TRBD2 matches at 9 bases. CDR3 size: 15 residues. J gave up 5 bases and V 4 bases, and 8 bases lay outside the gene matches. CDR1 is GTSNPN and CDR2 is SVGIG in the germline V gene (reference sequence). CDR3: CAWKRTSAETGELFF. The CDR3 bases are TGTGCCTGGAAACGGACTAGCGCCGAAACCGGGGAGCTGTTTTTT.

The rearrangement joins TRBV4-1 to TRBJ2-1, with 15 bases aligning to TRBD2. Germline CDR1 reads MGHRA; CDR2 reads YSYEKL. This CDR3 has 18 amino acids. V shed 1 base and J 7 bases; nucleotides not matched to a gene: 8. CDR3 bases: TGCGCCAGCAGCCAAGTCCCTTCGGGACTAGCGGGAGGAAATGAGCAGTTCTTC. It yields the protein CASSQVPSGLAGGNEQFF.

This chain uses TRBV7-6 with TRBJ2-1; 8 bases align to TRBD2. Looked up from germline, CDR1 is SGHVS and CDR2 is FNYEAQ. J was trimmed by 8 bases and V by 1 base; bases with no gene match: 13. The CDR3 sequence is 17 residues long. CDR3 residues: CASSLDGGRPRAHEQFF. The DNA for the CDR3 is TGTGCCAGCAGCTTAGACGGCGGGAGGCCGCGGGCTCATGAGCAGTTCTTC. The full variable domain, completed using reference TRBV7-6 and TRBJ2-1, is GAGVSQSPRYKVTKRGQDVALRCDPISGHVSLYWYRQALGQGPEFLTYFNYEAQQDKSGLPNDRFSAERPEGSISTLTIQRTEQRDSAMYRCASSLDGGRPRAHEQFFGPGTRLTVL.

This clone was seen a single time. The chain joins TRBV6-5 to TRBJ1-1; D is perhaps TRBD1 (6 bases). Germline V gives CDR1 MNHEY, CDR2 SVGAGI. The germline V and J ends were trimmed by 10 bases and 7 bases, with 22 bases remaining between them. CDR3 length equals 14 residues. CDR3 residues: CAMGQMGAEIEAFF. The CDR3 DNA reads TGTGCCATGGGTCAAATGGGGGCGGAAATTGAAGCTTTCTTT.

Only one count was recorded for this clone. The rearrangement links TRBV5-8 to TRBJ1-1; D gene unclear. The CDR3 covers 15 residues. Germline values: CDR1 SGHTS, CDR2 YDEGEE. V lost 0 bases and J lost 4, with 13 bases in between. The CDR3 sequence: CASSLAVWLATEAFF. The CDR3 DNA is TGTGCCAGCAGCTTGGCCGTCTGGCTGGCCACTGAAGCTTTCTTT. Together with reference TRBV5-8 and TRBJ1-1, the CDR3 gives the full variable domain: EAGVTQSPTHLIKTRGQQATLRCSPISGHTSVYWYQQALGLGLQFLLWYDEGEERNRGNFPPRFSGRQFPNYSSELNVNALELEDSALYLCASSLAVWLATEAFFGQGTRLTVV.

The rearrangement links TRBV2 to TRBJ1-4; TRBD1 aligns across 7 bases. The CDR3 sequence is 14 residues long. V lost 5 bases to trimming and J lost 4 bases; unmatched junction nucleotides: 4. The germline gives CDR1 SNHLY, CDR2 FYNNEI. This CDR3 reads CASSLQGYNEKLFF. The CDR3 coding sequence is TGTGCCAGCAGTCTACAGGGGTATAATGAAAAACTGTTTTTT.

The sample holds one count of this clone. The DNA of the CDR3 is TGTGCCAGCAGGATGACAGGGGGCGGAGAGACCCAGTACTTC. This codes for CASRMTGGGETQYF. V gene TRBV6-5 combines with J gene TRBJ2-5; 10 positions agree with TRBD1. This CDR3 region has 14 residues. J was trimmed by 4 bases and V by 6 bases; bases with no gene match: 5. Germline assignment: CDR1 MNHEY and CDR2 SVGAGI.

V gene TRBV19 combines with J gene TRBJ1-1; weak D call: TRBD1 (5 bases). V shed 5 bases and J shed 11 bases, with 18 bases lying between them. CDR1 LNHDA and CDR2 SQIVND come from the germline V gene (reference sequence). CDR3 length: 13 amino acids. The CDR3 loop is CASSAAGPRPAFF. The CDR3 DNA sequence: TGTGCCAGTAGTGCCGCAGGGCCCCGCCCGGCTTTCTTT.

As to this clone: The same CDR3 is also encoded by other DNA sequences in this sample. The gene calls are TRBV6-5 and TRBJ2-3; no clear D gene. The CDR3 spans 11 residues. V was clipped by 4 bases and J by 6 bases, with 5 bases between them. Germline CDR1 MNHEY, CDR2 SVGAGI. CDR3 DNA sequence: TGTGCCAGCAGTTTAGGCGATACGCAGTATTTT. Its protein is CASSLGDTQYF.

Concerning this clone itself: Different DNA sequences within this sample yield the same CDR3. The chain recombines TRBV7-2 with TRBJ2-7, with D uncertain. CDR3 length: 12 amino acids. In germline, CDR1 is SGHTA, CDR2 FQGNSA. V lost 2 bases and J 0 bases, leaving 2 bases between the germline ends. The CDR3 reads CASSLTSYEQYF. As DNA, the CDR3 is TGTGCCAGCAGCTTAACCTCCTACGAGCAGTACTTC.

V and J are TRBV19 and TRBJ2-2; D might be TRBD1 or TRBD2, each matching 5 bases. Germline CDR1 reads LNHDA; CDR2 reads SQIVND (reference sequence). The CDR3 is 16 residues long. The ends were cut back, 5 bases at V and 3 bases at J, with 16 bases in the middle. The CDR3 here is CASSPPGTEDTGELFF. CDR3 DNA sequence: TGTGCCAGTAGTCCTCCCGGGACGGAGGACACCGGGGAGCTGTTTTTT. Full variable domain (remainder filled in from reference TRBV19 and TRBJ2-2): DGGITQSPKYLFRKEGQNVTLSCEQNLNHDAMYWYRQDPGQGLRLIYYSQIVNDFQKGDIAEGYSVSREKKESFPLTVTSAQKNPTAFYLCASSPPGTEDTGELFFGEGSRLTVL.

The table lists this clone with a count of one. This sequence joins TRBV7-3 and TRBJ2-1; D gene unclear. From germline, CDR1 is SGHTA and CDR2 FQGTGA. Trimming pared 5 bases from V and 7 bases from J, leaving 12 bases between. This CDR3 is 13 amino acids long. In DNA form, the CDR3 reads TGTGCCAGCAGCCCCACCGGTTGGAATGAGCAGTTCTTC. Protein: CASSPTGWNEQFF.